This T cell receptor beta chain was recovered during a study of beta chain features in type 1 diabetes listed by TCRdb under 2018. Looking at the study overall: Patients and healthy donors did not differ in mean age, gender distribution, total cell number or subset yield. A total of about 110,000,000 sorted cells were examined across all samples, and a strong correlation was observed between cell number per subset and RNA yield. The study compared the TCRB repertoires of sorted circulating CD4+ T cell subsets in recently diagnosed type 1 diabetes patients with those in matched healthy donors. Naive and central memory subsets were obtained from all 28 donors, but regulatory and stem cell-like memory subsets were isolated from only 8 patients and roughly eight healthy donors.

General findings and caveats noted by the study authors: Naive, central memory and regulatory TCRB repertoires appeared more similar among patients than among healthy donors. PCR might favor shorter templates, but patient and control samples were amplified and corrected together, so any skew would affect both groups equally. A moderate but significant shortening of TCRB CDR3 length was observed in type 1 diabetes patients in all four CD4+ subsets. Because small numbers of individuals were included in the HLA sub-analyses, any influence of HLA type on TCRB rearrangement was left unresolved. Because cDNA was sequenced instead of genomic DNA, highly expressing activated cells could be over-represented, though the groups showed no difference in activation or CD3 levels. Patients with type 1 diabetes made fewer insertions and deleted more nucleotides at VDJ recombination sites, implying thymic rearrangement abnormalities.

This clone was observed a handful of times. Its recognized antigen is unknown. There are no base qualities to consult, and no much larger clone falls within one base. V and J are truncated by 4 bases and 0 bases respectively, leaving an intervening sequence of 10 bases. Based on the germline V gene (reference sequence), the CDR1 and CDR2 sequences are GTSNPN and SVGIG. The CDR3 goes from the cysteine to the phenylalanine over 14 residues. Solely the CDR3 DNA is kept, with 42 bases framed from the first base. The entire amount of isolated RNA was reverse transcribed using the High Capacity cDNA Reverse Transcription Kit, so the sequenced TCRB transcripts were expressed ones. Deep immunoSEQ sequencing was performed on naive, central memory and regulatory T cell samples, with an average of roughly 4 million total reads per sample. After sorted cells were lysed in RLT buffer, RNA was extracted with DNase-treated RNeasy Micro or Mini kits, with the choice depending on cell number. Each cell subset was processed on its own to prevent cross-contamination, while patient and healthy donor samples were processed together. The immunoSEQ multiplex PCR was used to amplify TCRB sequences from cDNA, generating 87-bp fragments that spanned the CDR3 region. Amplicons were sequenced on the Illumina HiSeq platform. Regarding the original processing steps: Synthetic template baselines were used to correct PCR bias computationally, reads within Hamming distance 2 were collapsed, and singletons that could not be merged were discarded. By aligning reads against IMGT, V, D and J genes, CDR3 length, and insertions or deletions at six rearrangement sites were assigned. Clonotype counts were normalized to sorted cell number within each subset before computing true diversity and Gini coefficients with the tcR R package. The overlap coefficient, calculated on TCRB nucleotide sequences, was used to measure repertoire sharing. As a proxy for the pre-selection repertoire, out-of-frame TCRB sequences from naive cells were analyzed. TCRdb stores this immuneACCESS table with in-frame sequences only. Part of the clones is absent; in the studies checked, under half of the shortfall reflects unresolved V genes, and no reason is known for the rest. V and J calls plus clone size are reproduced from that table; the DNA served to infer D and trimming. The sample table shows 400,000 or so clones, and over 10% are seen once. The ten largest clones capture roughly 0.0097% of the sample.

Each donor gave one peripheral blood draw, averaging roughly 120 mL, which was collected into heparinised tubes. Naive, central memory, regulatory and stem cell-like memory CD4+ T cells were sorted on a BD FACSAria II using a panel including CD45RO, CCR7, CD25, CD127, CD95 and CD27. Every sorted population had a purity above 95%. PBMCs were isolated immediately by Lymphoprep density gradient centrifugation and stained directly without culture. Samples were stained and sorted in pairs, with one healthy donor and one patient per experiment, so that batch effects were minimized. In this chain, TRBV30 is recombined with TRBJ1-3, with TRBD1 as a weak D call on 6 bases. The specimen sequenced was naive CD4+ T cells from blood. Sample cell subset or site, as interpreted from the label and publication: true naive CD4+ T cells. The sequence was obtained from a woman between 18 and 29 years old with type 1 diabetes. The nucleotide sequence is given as TGTGCCTGGAACAGGGCGTACTCTGGAAACACCATATATTTT. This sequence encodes CAWNRAYSGNTIYF.